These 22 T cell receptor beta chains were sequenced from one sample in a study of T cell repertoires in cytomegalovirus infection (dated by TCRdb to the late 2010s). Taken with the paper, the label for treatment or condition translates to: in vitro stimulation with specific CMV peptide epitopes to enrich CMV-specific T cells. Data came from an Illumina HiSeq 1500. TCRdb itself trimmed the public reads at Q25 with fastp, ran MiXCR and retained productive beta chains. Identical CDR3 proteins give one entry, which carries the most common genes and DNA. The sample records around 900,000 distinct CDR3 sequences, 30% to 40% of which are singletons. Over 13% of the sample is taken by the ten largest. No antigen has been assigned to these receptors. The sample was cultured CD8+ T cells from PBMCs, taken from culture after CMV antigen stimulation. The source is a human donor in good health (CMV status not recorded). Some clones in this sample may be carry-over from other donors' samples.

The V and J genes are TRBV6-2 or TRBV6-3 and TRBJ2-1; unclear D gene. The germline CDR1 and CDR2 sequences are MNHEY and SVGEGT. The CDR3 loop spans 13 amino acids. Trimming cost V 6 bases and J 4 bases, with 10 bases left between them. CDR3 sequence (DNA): TGTGCCAGCAGCCCCTTCAGATACAATGAGCAGTTCTTC. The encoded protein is CASSPFRYNEQFF.

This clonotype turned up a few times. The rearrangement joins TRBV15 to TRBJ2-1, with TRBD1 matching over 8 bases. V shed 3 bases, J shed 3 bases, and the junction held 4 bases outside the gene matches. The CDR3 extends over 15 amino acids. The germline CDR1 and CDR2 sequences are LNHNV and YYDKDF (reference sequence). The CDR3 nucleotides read TGTGCCACCAGCAGCGGACAGGGAAACTACAATGAGCAGTTCTTC. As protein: CATSSGQGNYNEQFF.

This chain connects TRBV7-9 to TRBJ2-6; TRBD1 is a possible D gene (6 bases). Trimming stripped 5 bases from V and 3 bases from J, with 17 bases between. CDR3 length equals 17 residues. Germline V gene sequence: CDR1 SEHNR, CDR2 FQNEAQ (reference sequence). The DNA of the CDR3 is TGTGCCAGCAGCCCCCAGGACAGCACCTTTGGGGCCAACGTCCTGACTTTC. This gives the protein CASSPQDSTFGANVLTF.

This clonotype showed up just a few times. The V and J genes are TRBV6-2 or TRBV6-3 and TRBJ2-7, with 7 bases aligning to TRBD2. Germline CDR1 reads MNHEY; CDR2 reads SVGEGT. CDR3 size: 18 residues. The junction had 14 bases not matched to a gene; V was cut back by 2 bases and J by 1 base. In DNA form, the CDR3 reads TGTGCCAGCAGTTACCACACCCTAACTAGCGCGGGGTCCTACGAGCAGTACGTC. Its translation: CASSYHTLTSAGSYEQYV.

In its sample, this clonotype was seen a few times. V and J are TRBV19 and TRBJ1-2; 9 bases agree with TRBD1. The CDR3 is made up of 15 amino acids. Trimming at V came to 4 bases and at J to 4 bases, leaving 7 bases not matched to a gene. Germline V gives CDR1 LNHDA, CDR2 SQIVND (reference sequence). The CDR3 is CASSNGQGPLYGYTF. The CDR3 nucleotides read TGTGCCAGTAGTAACGGACAGGGGCCCCTCTATGGCTACACCTTC.

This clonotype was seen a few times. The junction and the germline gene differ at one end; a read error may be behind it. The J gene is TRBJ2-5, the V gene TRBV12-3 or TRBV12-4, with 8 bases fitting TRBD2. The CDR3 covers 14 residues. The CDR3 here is CASSLAGGQRTQYF. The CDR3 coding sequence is TGTGCCAGCAGTCTAGCGGGCGGGCAACGGACCCAGTACTTC.

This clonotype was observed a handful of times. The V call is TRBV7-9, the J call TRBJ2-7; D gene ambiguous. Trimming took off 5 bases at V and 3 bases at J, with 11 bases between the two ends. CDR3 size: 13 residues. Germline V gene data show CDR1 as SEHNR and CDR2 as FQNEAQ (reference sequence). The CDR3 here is CASSSDGLYEQYV. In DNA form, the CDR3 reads TGTGCCAGCAGCAGTGACGGCCTCTACGAGCAGTACGTC.

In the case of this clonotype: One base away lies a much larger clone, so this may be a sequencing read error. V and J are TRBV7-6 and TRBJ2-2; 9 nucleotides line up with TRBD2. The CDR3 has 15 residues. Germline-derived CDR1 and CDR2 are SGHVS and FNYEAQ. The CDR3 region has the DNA TGTGTCAGCAGCGCAGCGGGAGGACACACCGGGGAGCTGTTTTTT. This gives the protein CVSSAAGGHTGELFF.

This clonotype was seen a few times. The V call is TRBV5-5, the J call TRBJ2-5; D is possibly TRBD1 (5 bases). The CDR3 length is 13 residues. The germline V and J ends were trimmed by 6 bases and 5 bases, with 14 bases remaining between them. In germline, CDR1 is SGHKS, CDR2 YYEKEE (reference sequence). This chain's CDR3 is CASTIWGAETQYF. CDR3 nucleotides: TGTGCCAGCACCATCTGGGGCGCGGAGACCCAGTACTTC.

In nucleotides, the CDR3 is TGTGCCAGTAGTATAGCATACAGAGGGGGCGCGTACAATGAGCAGTTCTTC. Its translation: CASSIAYRGGAYNEQFF. The V call is TRBV19, the J call TRBJ2-1; 7 bases fit TRBD1. The J segment lost 4 bases and the V segment lost 1 base, leaving 10 bases of the junction unmatched. Germline CDR1 and CDR2: LNHDA and SQIVND (reference sequence). The CDR3 runs 17 residues.

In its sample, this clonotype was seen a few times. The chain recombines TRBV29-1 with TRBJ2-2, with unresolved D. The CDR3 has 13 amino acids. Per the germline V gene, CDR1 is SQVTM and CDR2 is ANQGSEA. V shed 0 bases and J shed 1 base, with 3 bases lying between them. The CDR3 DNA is TGCAGCGTTGAAGATGGGAACACCGGGGAGCTGTTTTTT. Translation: CSVEDGNTGELFF.

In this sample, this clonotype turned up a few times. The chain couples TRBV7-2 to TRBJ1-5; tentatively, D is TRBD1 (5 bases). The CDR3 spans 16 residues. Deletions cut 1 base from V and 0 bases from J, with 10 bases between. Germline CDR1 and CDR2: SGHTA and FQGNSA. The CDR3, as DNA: TGTGCCAGCAGCTTAGAGGGGTTATATAGCAATCAGCCCCAGCATTTT. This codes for CASSLEGLYSNQPQHF.

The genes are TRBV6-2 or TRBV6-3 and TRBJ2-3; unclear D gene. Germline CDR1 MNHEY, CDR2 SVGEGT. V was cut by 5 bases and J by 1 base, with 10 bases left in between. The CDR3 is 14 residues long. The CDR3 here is CASSPWARTDTQYF. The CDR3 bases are TGTGCCAGCAGTCCCTGGGCTCGCACAGATACGCAGTATTTT.

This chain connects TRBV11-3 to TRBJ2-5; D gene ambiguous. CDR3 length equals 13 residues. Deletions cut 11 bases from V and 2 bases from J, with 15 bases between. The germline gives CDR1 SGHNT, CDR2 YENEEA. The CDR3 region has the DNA TGTGCCGTGCAGCTACGGATTCAAGAGACCCAGTACTTC. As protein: CAVQLRIQETQYF.

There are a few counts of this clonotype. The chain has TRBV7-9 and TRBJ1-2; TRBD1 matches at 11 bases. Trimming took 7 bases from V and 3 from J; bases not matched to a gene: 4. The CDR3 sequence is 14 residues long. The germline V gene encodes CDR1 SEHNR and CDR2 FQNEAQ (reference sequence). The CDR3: CASMRTGGDYGYTF. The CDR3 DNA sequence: TGTGCCAGCATGAGGACAGGGGGCGACTATGGCTACACCTTC.

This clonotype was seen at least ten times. CDR3 DNA sequence: TGTGCCAGCAGCTTAGAGATTAGCGGGGGTTCCTACGAGCAGTACTTC. This gives the protein CASSLEISGGSYEQYF. The chain employs TRBV7-6 and TRBJ2-7; the match to TRBD2 covers 9 bases. CDR1 is SGHVS and CDR2 is FNYEAQ in the germline V gene. V was pared by 1 base and J by 1 base, with 5 bases of the junction left unmatched. This CDR3 is 16 amino acids long.

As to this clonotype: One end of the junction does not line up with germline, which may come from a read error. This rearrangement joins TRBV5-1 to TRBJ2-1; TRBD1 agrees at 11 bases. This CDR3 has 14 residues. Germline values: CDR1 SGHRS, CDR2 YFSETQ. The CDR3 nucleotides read TGTGCCAGCAGCGTAGGGACAGGGGGAAATGAGCAGTTCTTC. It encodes CASSVGTGGNEQFF. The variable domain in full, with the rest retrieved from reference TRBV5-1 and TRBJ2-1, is KAGVTQTPRYLIKTRGQQVTLSCSPISGHRSVSWYQQTPGQGLQFLFEYFSETQRNKGNFPGRFSGRQFSNSRSEMNVSTLELGDSALYLCASSVGTGGNEQFFGPGTRLTVL.

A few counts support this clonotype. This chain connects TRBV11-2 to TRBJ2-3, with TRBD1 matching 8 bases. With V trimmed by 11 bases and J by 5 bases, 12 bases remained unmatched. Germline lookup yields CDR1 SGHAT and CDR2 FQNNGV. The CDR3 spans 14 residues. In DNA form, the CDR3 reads TGTGCCCGTTGGAGGGGACAGGTTGTAGATACGCAGTATTTT. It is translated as CARWRGQVVDTQYF.

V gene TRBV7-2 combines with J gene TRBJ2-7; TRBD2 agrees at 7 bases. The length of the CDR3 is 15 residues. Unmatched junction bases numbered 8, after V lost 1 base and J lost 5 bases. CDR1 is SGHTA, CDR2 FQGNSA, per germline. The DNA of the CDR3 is TGTGCCAGCAGCTTAGTAGTGACTAGCTTCCACGAGCAGTACGTC. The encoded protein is CASSLVVTSFHEQYV.

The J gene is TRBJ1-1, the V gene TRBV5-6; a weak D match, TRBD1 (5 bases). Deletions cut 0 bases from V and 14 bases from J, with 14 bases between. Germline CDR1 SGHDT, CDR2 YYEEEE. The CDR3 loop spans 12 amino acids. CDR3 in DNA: TGTGCCAGCAGCTTGGGGGCAGGGAAGGGGTTCTTT. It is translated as CASSLGAGKGFF.

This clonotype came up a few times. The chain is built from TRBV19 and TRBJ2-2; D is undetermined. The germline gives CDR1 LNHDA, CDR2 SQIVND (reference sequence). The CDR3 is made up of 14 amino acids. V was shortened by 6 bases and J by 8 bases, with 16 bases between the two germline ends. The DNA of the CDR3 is TGTGCCAGTAGCCCACCTTGGACGATGGGGGAGCTGTTTTTT. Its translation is CASSPPWTMGELFF.

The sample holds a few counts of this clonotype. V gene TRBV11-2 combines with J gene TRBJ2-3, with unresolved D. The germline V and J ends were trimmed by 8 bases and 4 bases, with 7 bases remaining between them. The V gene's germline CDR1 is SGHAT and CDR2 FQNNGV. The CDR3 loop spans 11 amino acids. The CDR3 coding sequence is TGTGCCAGCGAAGGCGCAGATACGCAGTATTTT. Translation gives CASEGADTQYF.